This paragraph covers one T cell receptor beta chain sequence. This receptor's antigen is unknown. Per-base qualities were not stored, and no clone one base away is much larger. This record comes from a study of cytomegalovirus exposure and HLA in healthy donors (dated by TCRdb to the late 2010s). For the study in its entirety: An earlier analysis of approximately 590 of the donors reported about 250 Gb of sequence data and more than 90 million unique TCR beta sequences from about 200 million T cells. An early release covering about 600 HLA-typed donors comprised about 300 gigabases of sequencing data and about 90 million unique TCR sequences. Of the roughly 400 genotyped donors, 65% to 90% were placed in the genetic ancestry cluster associated with self-reported Caucasian donors. The study aimed to test whether signatures of past pathogen exposure could be identified by cataloging public T cell receptors. The T cell repertoires of 700 or so subjects were profiled by immunosequencing and related to cytomegalovirus serostatus. A separate validation cohort of roughly 130 different subjects was used in addition to the approximately 610-subject first cohort. To predict cytomegalovirus infection status, the study brought together high-throughput TCR immunosequencing, statistical association of individual TCRs with disease status, and machine learning. In a later analysis, previously published TCR beta repertoires from hundreds of donors were re-analyzed and high-resolution HLA genotyping was added so that TCR occurrence patterns could be studied. Rather than using new phenotypic data, the later analysis identified candidate immune exposures from TCR beta sequences and from how often those sequences occurred across donors. An earlier analysis of several hundred of the donors used high-throughput TCR beta sequencing to judge whether each TCR beta V gene segment behaved as functional or pseudogenic. Alongside the repertoire data, information on donor age, sex, ethnicity and CMV serostatus was compiled. A later genetic analysis used genome-wide SNP genotypes for about 60% of the roughly 700 donors, treating that subset as a discovery cohort. Every discovery cohort repertoire had been produced on one sequencing platform. HLA typing included class I and class II loci at four-digit resolution. Typing coverage varied by locus: 629-630 donors for A, B, C, DRB1 and DQB1; some 520 for DQA1; around 610 for DPA1; 400 to 480 for DPB1. About 5 DR-DQ haplotypes were handled as single units for association and clustering, since linkage in the cohort was strong. Among about 400 genotyped donors of the cohort, an average of roughly 230,000 unique TCR beta nucleotide sequences was sequenced per donor, of which about 18% were non-productive. Study-wide conclusions, independent of this receptor: A further reported finding was that TCR beta sequences accurately predicted the HLA-A and HLA-B alleles for most subjects in the first cohort. A cluster of highly shared sequence variants was judged likely to represent a technical artifact of the sequencing pipeline. A later genetic analysis associated a missense DCLRE1C variant with V-gene and J-gene trimming of TCR beta chains, and an independent cohort replicated the association. Immune exposure information for the cohort was limited to CMV serostatus. A later genetic analysis reported fewer N-insertions in productive TCRs among donors in an Asian-associated ancestry cluster than the roughly 620-donor mean. The study gave a list of 150 to 200 TCR beta chains associated with cytomegalovirus. According to a later analysis, TCR association rates differed among HLA loci, with DRB1 alleles showing the most associated TCRs and HLA-C alleles showing the fewest. An earlier analysis of roughly 570 of the donors showed that most TCR beta V segments appeared in productive rearrangements either about 87% or about 30% of the time, which broadly matched IMGT annotations. The earlier analysis of some 540 of the donors excluded roughly 17 rarely observed V segments, including chromosome 9 orphons, because counts were too low. In this cohort, only TCR beta chains were sequenced, and detectable features were limited by the absence of alpha or paired-chain data. Because some donors lacked HLA typing at each locus, the association tests relied only on the typed subset. Linkage disequilibrium might explain the correlated functional status among segregating V segments, but an unknown experimental factor could not be ruled out. The 87-base-pair reads could not distinguish some IMGT-functional V segments, including TRBV6-2 and TRBV6-3, so those segments were excluded. In vitro tests confirmed that three of the cytomegalovirus-associated TCR beta chains recognize cytomegalovirus antigens. According to the authors, the approach could potentially be generalized to other disease states and immunological phenotypes. The classifier was reported to diagnose cytomegalovirus status with high specificity and sensitivity in both the original and validation cohorts. Assigning TCR associations to individual alleles was difficult when HLA alleles, especially DR and DQ, strongly co-occurred. While some public TCRs were present in many individuals, most TCR sequences turned up only very rarely across donors. A later analysis reported that several top co-occurrence clusters appeared linked to parvovirus B19, influenza, CMV and Epstein-Barr virus. The presence/absence analyses assumed that sequencing depth was roughly uniform across donors, and that assumption may not be true. A later analysis associated about 17,000 TCR beta sequences with specific HLA alleles at a false discovery rate of 0.05. According to a later analysis, most CMV-associated TCR beta chains appeared to be HLA-restricted, and the HLA associations seemed to be driven largely by CMV exposure. A later analysis found that HLA-associated TCR beta chains were more clonally expanded and had lower generation probabilities than equally common non-associated chains.

Receptor amplification or capture employed the immunoSEQ multiplex PCR assay. For the multiplex PCR, a mixture combining 60 forward primers for TCR Vbeta segments and 13 reverse primers for TCR Jbeta segments was used. The CDR3 region of rearranged TCR beta genes was amplified from genomic DNA with a multiplex PCR assay. Amplified TCR beta libraries were sequenced as 87-base-pair reads on the Illumina HiSeq System. In the paper's pipeline: A later analysis counted about 80 million unique TCR beta chains across the 666 repertoires, and some 11 million of these chains were shared by at least two donors. A nearest-neighbor algorithm error-corrected the raw reads and collapsed the reads into unique sequences, merging closely related sequences to remove PCR and sequencing errors. CDR3 sequences were aligned to IMGT reference sequences to assign V, D and J gene segments. For a sequence to be retained, a match of at least six nucleotides was required to both a V gene segment and a J gene segment. Rearrangements were called productive when the CDR3 lacked stop codons and stayed in frame with V and J; all others were non-productive. CDR3 was defined according to IMGT convention as the region running from the second conserved V-encoded cysteine to the conserved J-encoded phenylalanine. The earlier analysis of about 640 of the donors excluded any sequence lacking an unambiguous match to a single V gene segment. An earlier analysis of some 500 of the donors classified V segments as functional when productive rearrangements were above 56.7% and as segregating when the standard deviation between donors was above 5%. A statistical classification framework was built for diagnosing cytomegalovirus status from the catalog of TCR beta chain sequences. A later analysis assigned V and J genes by comparing TCR nucleotide sequences with IMGT/GENE-DB human TR gene sequences. The TCRdist pipeline was used in a later analysis to assign CDR3 sequences and most-parsimonious VDJ recombination scenarios. In a later analysis, every TCR beta chain was defined by the combination of its CDR3 amino acid sequence and its V-gene family, and reads without a unique V-gene family were dropped. A later analysis removed 600 or so highly shared, low-generation-probability nucleotide sequences to deal with suspected cross-contamination and a sequencing artifact. In a later analysis, a clonal expansion index for each public chain was calculated from normalized within-repertoire ranks of inferred template counts. In a later analysis, generation probabilities were computed using a VDJ recombination model fitted to out-of-frame rearrangements, and the results were checked against IGoR. A later analysis scored TCR-TCR, TCR-HLA and TCR-CMV co-occurrence with hypergeometric tests, applying a repertoire-size bias correction to TCR pairs. A later analysis estimated false discovery rates by permuting HLA or CMV assignments 20 times. In a later analysis, co-occurring TCRs were grouped using DBSCAN, with TCRdist sequence similarity added in when clustering inside HLA-allele-positive subsets. Repertoires with fewer than 30,000 or more than 120,000 public chains, plus five repertoires with anomalous nucleotide sharing, were excluded from co-occurrence clustering. The clones in this table, taken by TCRdb from immuneACCESS, are in-frame only. Not every clone is retained; where verified, under half of the shortfall comes from an unresolved V gene, and the cause of the rest is unknown. V and J calls and clone size are copied from that table; D and trimming were computed from the DNA. Here the sample has about 160,000 clones; 76% occur a single time. The leading ten clones occupy over 1.3% of the sample.

In total, around 600 healthy bone marrow donors made up the cohort. At the time of sampling, all cohort members were nominally healthy, though unrecorded immune exposures were likely present. The donor was CMV seronegative and was included in the group of over 300 seronegative cohort members. Every donor gave a peripheral blood sample, and the peripheral blood mononuclear cells from that sample were used for TCR beta sequencing. The Qiagen DNeasy Blood Extraction Kit was used to extract genomic DNA from the blood cell samples. Here V drops 6 bases and J drops 6 bases, and the junction holds 16 bases not matched to any gene. The CDR3 contains 15 residues, cysteine and phenylalanine counted. CDR3 DNA is the only sequence kept; it has 45 bases, read in frame from the first base. CDR1 and CDR2 were assigned from the germline V gene (reference sequence) as GTSNPN and SVGIG.

This receptor was identified in a man aged 60 to 75 in good health and CMV-seronegative. This chain is built from TRBV30 and TRBJ2-7; 8 of the junction bases match TRBD2. The sample taken for sequencing was PBMCs. At the DNA level, the sequence is TGTGCCTGCCGGGGGGGCCCCTCGCGGGAGGTCGAGCAGTACTTC. Its translation reads: CACRGGPSREVEQYF.